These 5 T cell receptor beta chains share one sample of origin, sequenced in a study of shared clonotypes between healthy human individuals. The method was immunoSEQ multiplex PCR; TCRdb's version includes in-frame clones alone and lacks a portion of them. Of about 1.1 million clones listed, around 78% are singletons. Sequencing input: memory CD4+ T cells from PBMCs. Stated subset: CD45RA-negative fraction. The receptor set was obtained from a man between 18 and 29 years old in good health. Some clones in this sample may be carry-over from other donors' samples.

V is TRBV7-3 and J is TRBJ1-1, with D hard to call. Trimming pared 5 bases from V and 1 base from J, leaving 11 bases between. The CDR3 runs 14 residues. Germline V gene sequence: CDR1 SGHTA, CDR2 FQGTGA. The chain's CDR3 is CASSGGGRNTEAFF. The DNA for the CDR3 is TGTGCCAGCAGCGGAGGAGGGAGGAACACTGAAGCTTTCTTT.

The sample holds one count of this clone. CDR3: CASSPTSGGGTGELFF. For the CDR3, the DNA is TGCGCCAGCAGCCCGACGTCGGGAGGGGGCACCGGGGAGCTGTTTTTT. The chain couples TRBV5-1 to TRBJ2-2; 8 bases line up with TRBD2. Germline V gene sequence: CDR1 SGHRS, CDR2 YFSETQ. The CDR3 has 16 amino acids. J lost 4 bases, V lost 4 bases, and 9 bases had no gene match. The whole variable domain, filled in from reference TRBV5-1 and TRBJ2-2, reads KAGVTQTPRYLIKTRGQQVTLSCSPISGHRSVSWYQQTPGQGLQFLFEYFSETQRNKGNFPGRFSGRQFSNSRSEMNVSTLELGDSALYLCASSPTSGGGTGELFFGEGSRLTVL.

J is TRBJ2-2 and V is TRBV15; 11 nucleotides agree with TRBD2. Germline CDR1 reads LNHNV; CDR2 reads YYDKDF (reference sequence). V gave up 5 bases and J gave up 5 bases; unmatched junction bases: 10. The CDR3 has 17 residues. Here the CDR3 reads CATSPRLGTSGTGELFF. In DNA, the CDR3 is TGTGCCACCAGCCCTCGCCTGGGGACTAGCGGAACCGGGGAGCTGTTTTTT.

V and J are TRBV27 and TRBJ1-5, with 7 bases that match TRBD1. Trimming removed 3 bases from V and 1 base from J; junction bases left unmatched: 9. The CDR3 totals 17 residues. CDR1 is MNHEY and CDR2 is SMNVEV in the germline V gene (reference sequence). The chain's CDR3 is CASSFLRDSHSNQPQHF. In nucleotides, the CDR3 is TGTGCCAGCAGTTTCCTCAGGGACAGCCACAGCAATCAGCCCCAGCATTTT.

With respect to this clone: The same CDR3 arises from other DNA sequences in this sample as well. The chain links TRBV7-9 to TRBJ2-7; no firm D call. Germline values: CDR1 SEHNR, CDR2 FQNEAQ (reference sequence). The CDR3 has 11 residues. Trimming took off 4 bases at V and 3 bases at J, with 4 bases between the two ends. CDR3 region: CASSSRYEQYF. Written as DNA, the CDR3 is TGTGCCAGCAGCTCCCGCTACGAGCAGTACTTC.